The sequence of this TCR beta chain was determined in a study of OX40 agonist ivuxolimab in advanced cancers. Regarding the complete study: Ivuxolimab, which targeted the costimulatory receptor OX40 (CD134), was an agonistic, fully human IgG2 monoclonal antibody. Intravenous ivuxolimab was administered to patients every 2 weeks at six dose levels: 0.01, 0.1, 0.3, 1.5, 3 and 10 mg/kg. The paper covers the monotherapy dose-escalation part of the phase I ivuxolimab trial, which included N ≈ 50 patients. The purpose of peripheral TCRbeta sequencing was to test whether ivuxolimab changed TCR sequence diversity and led to clonal T-cell expansion. In the dose-escalation cohort, 82.7% of patients were male, and the mean age was approximately 55 years, with a range of about 23 to 85. Among the approximately 50 dose-escalation patients, around 19 had hepatocellular carcinoma, approximately 15 melanoma, 9 renal cell carcinoma and 9 head and neck cancer. Patients were allowed to have had prior anti-PD-1, anti-PD-L1 or anti-CTLA-4 therapy, and less than 45% of the dose-escalation patients had previously received checkpoint inhibitors. Partial responses occurred in three dose-escalation patients: two with cutaneous melanoma and one with hepatocellular carcinoma. The paper's findings and limits, for the study overall: Antigen specificity was not determined for the clonally expanded peripheral T cells. In the 0.1-3.0 mg/kg groups, partial responders had among the lowest normalized peripheral clonal expansion, particularly in CD8+ T cells. After ivuxolimab, CD8+ T cells had more expanded clones than CD4+ T cells on average. Low levels of normalized T-cell clonal expansion were also shown by some nonresponding patients. At doses of 0.1 to 3.0 mg/kg, clonal expansion of both CD4+ and CD8+ T cells in blood was seen between baseline and week 6.

Turning to this clone: Its antigen is not yet known. Base qualities are not at hand, and no much larger clone is one base apart.

CDR1 and CDR2, looked up from the germline V gene, are SGHTA and FQGNSA. Reading from cysteine to phenylalanine, the CDR3 counts 17 amino acids. Solely the CDR3 DNA is kept, with 51 bases framed from the first base. The germline V and J ends show losses of 0 bases and 9 bases respectively, and no gene match explains 15 bases of the junction. Genomic DNA was isolated from the sorted cells so that the TCRbeta CDR3 region could be sequenced. The immunoSEQ Assay was used to sequence the TCRbeta CDR3 regions. Not all clones reach the TCRdb copy of this immuneACCESS table, which keeps in-frame sequences only. Checked studies attribute under half of the gap to unresolved V genes and leave the rest unexplained. The sample data list approximately 69,000 clones, and 94% of these were observed just once. More than 15% of the sample rests with the top ten. Patients with a history of autoimmune disease or receiving systemic immunosuppression were excluded from the trial. Peripheral blood for TCR sequencing was collected from all dose cohorts at baseline, on cycle 4 day 1, and on cycle 7 day 1. The samples were drawn from a first-in-human, open-label, multicenter phase I dose-escalation trial of ivuxolimab. Adults with locally advanced or metastatic head and neck squamous cell, hepatocellular, melanoma or renal cell carcinoma were enrolled in the trial. CD4+ and CD8+ T cells were sorted separately from peripheral blood before TCR sequencing.

Rearrangement joined TRBV7-2 to TRBJ2-3; 7 bases in between match TRBD2. The sequencing used CD4+ or CD8+ T cells sorted from blood, collected in a trial of the OX40 agonist ivuxolimab. This receptor was identified in an adult with an advanced solid tumor such as melanoma, head and neck, liver or kidney cancer. The CDR3 loop reads CASSLARRESPPWTQYF. The nucleotides are TGTGCCAGCAGCTTAGCGAGGCGGGAGTCTCCCCCGTGGACGCAGTATTTT.